This T cell receptor (beta chain) was sequenced for a study of Ad26.COV2.S vaccination and SARS-CoV-2 variants (dated by TCRdb to 2020 to 2023). Regarding the study in general: Vaccine-arm donors were drawn from COV1001, a multicentre, randomized, double-blind, placebo-controlled phase I-IIa trial of Ad26.COV2.S in healthy adults. Throughout the experiments and outcome assessment, investigators stayed blinded to trial group allocation. Ad26.COV2.S was given intramuscularly at 5x10^10 or 1x10^11 viral particles, as a single shot or as two shots 56 days apart. A total of around 32 samples were included in the TCR-sequenced set, comprising roughly 19 Ad26.COV2.S vaccine recipients, 5 placebo recipients and 8 SARS-CoV-2 convalescent individuals. TCRbeta repertoire sequencing was used to assess the specificity and breadth of SARS-CoV-2-reactive T cell receptors after Ad26.COV2.S vaccination. Trial participants were randomized into five groups of five: low-dose or high-dose Ad26.COV2.S given once or twice, or placebo on both occasions.

The CDR3, cysteine through phenylalanine, is 13 amino acids long. Just the 39-base CDR3 DNA is kept, in frame starting at base 1. Overall results and qualifications from the work: Comparable non-spike TCR breadth was observed between vaccine and placebo recipients, consistent with only spike being contained in the vaccine. Ad26.COV2.S recipients had higher spike-specific TCR breadth than placebo recipients (P = 0.0014). Substantial breadth of spike-specific CD8+ and CD4+ T cell responses was reported after vaccination. The authors noted that the TCR breadth and depth analyses may have underestimated total T cell responses. The study was not powered for comparison of responses between vaccine doses or regimens.

This specimen's treatment or condition label, interpreted: roughly 19 received Ad26.COV2.S at low or high dose, single or two shots; several received placebo; per-sample allocation not given. Repertoires of vaccine and placebo recipients were sequenced from samples collected on day 63 after the first injection. Cohort 1b enrolled 20 to 30 adults aged 18-55 years at a single site in Boston, USA, between 29 July and 7 August 2020. As a vaccine, Ad26.COV2.S was a replication-incompetent adenovirus type 26 vector that expressed a prefusion-stabilized SARS-CoV-2 spike protein derived from the original Wuhan strain. About this clone itself: Its target antigen remains unknown. Base quality data are lacking; no much larger clone is found one base away.

The immunoSEQ Assay was the method used to sequence TCRbeta CDR3 regions. After extraction, genomic DNA underwent amplification by bias-controlled multiplex PCR, followed by high-throughput sequencing. Per the source publication's procedure: To quantify the absolute abundance of every unique TCRbeta CDR3 region, sequences were collapsed and filtered. T cell fraction was estimated by normalizing TCRbeta template counts to usable DNA, which was measured by amplifying reference genes present in all nucleated cells. Repertoire TCRs were annotated as SARS-CoV-2-specific when V gene, CDR3 amino acid sequence and J gene were exactly matched to a known reactive TCR set. The reference SARS-CoV-2 TCR set was derived from MIRA and filtered for enrichment in COVID-19-positive ImmuneCODE repertoires, a step that removed public or cross-reactive TCRs. Based on the MIRA antigens, annotated TCRs were further analysed at the level of specific ORF or position within ORF. Breadth was defined as annotated unique rearrangements over total unique productive rearrangements; depth was the summed frequency of those rearrangements. TCR breadth was compared between groups using two-sided Wilcoxon rank-sum tests. As stored in TCRdb, this immuneACCESS dataset retains in-frame rearrangements with V and J assigned. A fraction of the clones does not appear; measured against another copy, unresolved V genes explain less than half of the discrepancy, and the remainder lacks a known reason. The D gene and trimming were derived from the DNA, and the V and J assignments and clone size from that table. In this sample the table shows fewer than 400,000 clones, approximately 86% of which occur a single time. The ten top clones hold more than 3% of the sample.

The sequences come from peripheral blood, collected in a trial of Ad26.COV2.S vaccine versus placebo. The chain is made from TRBV21-1 and TRBJ1-4; the table gives TRBD1 as D, unverified against the DNA. TRBV21-1 is recorded as a pseudogene. The TCR originated in a person between 18 and 65 years old who received the Ad26.COV2.S COVID-19 vaccine or a placebo. The sequenced DNA: TGTGCCAGCAGCCCCGACAGGGAAGAAAAACTGTTTTTT. Protein translation: CASSPDREEKLFF.